The 5 T cell receptor beta chains presented below share a single source sample, sequenced in a study of regulatory T cells in long-lasting Graves disease. This sample's time point: newly diagnosed GD, antithyroid drugs for less than 3 months. Construction of the TCR library relied on RNA isolated from PBMCs. HTBI primers from iRepertoire and Arm-PCR of CDR3 regions yielded the TCR beta libraries. Each CDR3 protein gets one entry after TCRdb re-called the multiplex PCR reads with MiXCR. The data show about 200,000 distinct CDR3 sequences, approximately 19% seen once. These data are also associated with another study on T cells in Graves' hyperthyroidism and ophthalmopathy.

Source: peripheral blood mononuclear cells (PBMCs), taken at new diagnosis, from a patient treated with antithyroid drugs. These receptors all stem from a woman aged 30 to 39 with Graves disease.

Ten or more counts support this clonotype. The chain employs TRBV7-2 and TRBJ2-3, with D possibly TRBD2 on 5 matching bases. Between the trimmed V and J ends, which lost 5 bases and 5 bases, there was a span of 8 bases. Per germline, CDR1 SGHTA and CDR2 FQGNSA. The CDR3 totals 12 residues. Here the CDR3 reads CASSRSGDTQYF. The CDR3 DNA follows: TGTGCCAGCAGCCGCAGCGGAGATACGCAGTATTTT.

This clonotype has ten or more counts. The chain combines TRBV9 with TRBJ1-4; a weak D match, TRBD1 (5 bases). Germline V gene sequence: CDR1 SGDLS, CDR2 YYNGEE. The V end lost 3 bases, the J end lost 7 bases, and 19 bases lay between the germline ends. The CDR3 totals 16 residues. CDR3 DNA: TGTGCCAGCAGCGCTGCGGGGGGTTTTGCTAGTGAAAAACTGTTTTTT. It yields the protein CASSAAGGFASEKLFF.

The chain couples TRBV3-1 to TRBJ2-1; 7 nucleotides match TRBD2. There are 13 residues in the CDR3. Germline CDR1 is LGHDT and CDR2 is YNNKEL (reference sequence). Losses at the gene ends were 0 bases for V and 14 bases for J; bases not matched to a gene: 7. The CDR3 sequence: CASSQDVGLDKFF. CDR3 sequence (DNA): TGTGCCAGCAGCCAAGACGTCGGACTAGATAAGTTCTTC.

This clonotype was seen at least ten times. This CDR3 is CAWSPTETQYF. The CDR3 region has the DNA TGTGCCTGGAGTCCCACGGAGACCCAGTACTTC. The chain combines TRBV30 with TRBJ2-5; D call uncertain. The V and J ends lost 2 bases and 5 bases respectively, with 6 bases between them. Germline CDR1 GTSNPN, CDR2 SVGIG (reference sequence). This CDR3 comprises 11 residues.

This clonotype was seen a handful of times. This sequence joins TRBV30 and TRBJ2-3; the match to TRBD2 covers 11 bases. V shed 2 bases, J shed 0 bases, and the junction held 7 bases outside the gene matches. Germline CDR1 is GTSNPN and CDR2 is SVGIG (reference sequence). This CDR3 has 17 amino acids. Here the CDR3 reads CAWSRVAGGISTDTQYF. CDR3 in DNA: TGTGCCTGGAGTCGAGTAGCGGGAGGGATTAGCACAGATACGCAGTATTTT.